The sequence of this T cell receptor (beta chain) was determined in a study of blood T cells in healthy people across ages. Study-level findings and limits: A roughly linear age-dependent decrease characterized TCR beta diversity per million T cells. Diversity of TCR beta correlated strongly with naive T cell percentage.

No fewer than 6 million PBMCs went into each sample. In germline, CDR1 is KGHSH, CDR2 LQKENI. V dropped 8 bases and J dropped 0 bases, with 8 bases sitting between them. The CDR3 is made up of 13 amino acids. For the second PCR, which ran for about 6 to 11 cycles, a sample-barcoded 5' primer and a J-beta primer mix were used. TCRdb redid the calling of the 5' RACE reads with MiXCR, one entry per CDR3 protein. Of hundreds of thousands of distinct CDR3 sequences listed, 40% to 65% are singletons. This clonotype appeared a single time. Its antigen is undetermined. V gene TRBV18 combines with J gene TRBJ2-1; D is unresolved. The receptor was derived from an elderly woman in good health. Sequenced: blood. The CDR3 coding sequence is TGTGCCAGCGCGGCTAGCTCCTACAATGAGCAGTTCTTC. Its translation is CASAASSYNEQFF.